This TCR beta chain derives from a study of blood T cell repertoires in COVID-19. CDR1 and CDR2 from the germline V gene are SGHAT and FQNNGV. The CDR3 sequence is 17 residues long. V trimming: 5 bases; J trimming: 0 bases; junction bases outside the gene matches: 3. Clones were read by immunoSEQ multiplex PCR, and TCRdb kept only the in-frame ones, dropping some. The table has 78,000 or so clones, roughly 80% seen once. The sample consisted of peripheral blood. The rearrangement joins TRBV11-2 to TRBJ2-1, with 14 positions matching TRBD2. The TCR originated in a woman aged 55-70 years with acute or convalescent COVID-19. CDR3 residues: CASSQGLAGASYNEQFF. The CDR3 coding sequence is TGTGCCAGCAGCCAGGGACTAGCGGGGGCCTCCTACAATGAGCAGTTCTTC. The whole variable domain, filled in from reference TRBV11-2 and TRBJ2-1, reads EAGVAQSPRYKIIEKRQSVAFWCNPISGHATLYWYQQILGQGPKLLIQFQNNGVVDDSQLPKDRFSAERLKGVDSTLKIQPAKLEDSAVYLCASSQGLAGASYNEQFFGPGTRLTVL.